Listed below are T cell receptor beta chains from one sample, sequenced in a study of cytomegalovirus exposure and HLA in healthy donors. Repertoires were generated with immunoSEQ multiplex PCR, while TCRdb's copy carries only in-frame clones and drops some. The table lists a few hundred thousand clones, over 60% of them singletons. Sequencing was done on a sample of PBMCs. The receptors come from a man between 18 and 29 years old in good health and CMV-seronegative. The CDR3 runs from the conserved cysteine through the conserved F or W. Fields, in order: J gene, clone size, D gene, V gene, CDR3 DNA, CDR3 protein. A D gene is named only where the DNA matches it firmly. Size is omitted from some rows. Given values are once, few, many or a class for expanded clones.

TRBJ2-2 - - TRBV29-1 TGCAGCGTTGAAAGCCCTGGGGAGCTGTTTTTT CSVESPGELFF
TRBJ2-4 once TRBD1 TRBV10-3 TGTGCCATCAGTGGCCCCGGGGACAGGGCTGAAAACATTCAGTACTTC CAISGPGDRAENIQYF
TRBJ1-3 - TRBD1 TRBV5-6 TGTGCCAGCAGCCTCCCGACAGGGGCTGCCAGAAACACCATATATTTT CASSLPTGAARNTIYF
TRBJ2-3 - TRBD1 TRBV7-9 TGTGCCAGCAGCAAATTACAGGGGGCCGCTTATAACATAGATACGCAGTATTTT CASSKLQGAAYNIDTQYF
TRBJ1-1 - TRBD1 TRBV19 TGTGCCAGCAACGAGGGGACAGAGAACACTGAAGCTTTCTTT CASNEGTENTEAFF
TRBJ1-6 many TRBD1 TRBV27 TGTGCCAGCAGTTTTAAGATGTCCGGGACAGTGAATTCACCCCTCCACTTT CASSFKMSGTVNSPLHF
TRBJ1-1 - - TRBV5-4 TGTGCCAGCAGCTTGGACACCCCGGGGGGGAACACTGAAGCTTTCTTT CASSLDTPGGNTEAFF
TRBJ2-3 - - TRBV11-2 TGTGCCAGCAGCCCACCTAGTAGCACAGATACGCAGTATTTT CASSPPSSTDTQYF
TRBJ2-1 - - TRBV5-1 TGCGCCAGCAGCTTGAGTGAAGGGGTCAATGAGCAGTTCTTC CASSLSEGVNEQFF
TRBJ2-3 - TRBD2 TRBV27 TGTGCCAGCAGCAAGGGGACTAGCGGCACAGATACGCAGTATTTT CASSKGTSGTDTQYF
TRBJ2-1 - - TRBV5-1 TGCGCCAGCAGCTTTGGGCACGACCGCTACTACAATGAGCAGTTCTTC CASSFGHDRYYNEQFF
TRBJ2-3 - TRBD2 TRBV27 TGTGCCAGCAGCCAGGGGGGGACTAGCGGGGTAGATACGCAGTATTTT CASSQGGTSGVDTQYF
TRBJ1-1 - TRBD1 TRBV6-1 TGTGCCACGCAGACAGGGATGAACACTGAAGCTTTCTTT CATQTGMNTEAFF
TRBJ1-4 - TRBD1 TRBV4-3 TGCGCCAGCAGCCTAGGACCACAGGGGGAAGATGAAAAACTGTTTTTT CASSLGPQGEDEKLFF
TRBJ2-1 - - TRBV28 TGTGCCAGCGGGTTGGAGCGGCCGCACAATGAGCAGTTCTTC CASGLERPHNEQFF
TRBJ1-4 - - TRBV4-3 TGCGCCAGCAGCCAAGACAGGGCCGAGGAAAAACTGTTTTTT CASSQDRAEEKLFF
TRBJ2-1 - TRBD1 TRBV28 TGTGCCAGCATTTTTCCGGGGACAGATGAGCAGTTCTTC CASIFPGTDEQFF
TRBJ2-3 - TRBD2 TRBV28 TGTGCCAGCAGTTCCCCGACTAGCGGGAGGCCAGATACGCAGTATTTT CASSSPTSGRPDTQYF
TRBJ2-1 - TRBD2 TRBV7-6 TGTGCCAGCAGCTTAGGCACTAGCGGGGGGTACAATGAGCAGTTCTTC CASSLGTSGGYNEQFF
TRBJ2-1 - TRBD1 TRBV4-2 TGTGCCAGCAGCTTCGGGGGACAGGCTACTTACAATGAGCAGTTCTTC CASSFGGQATYNEQFF
TRBJ2-7 - TRBD2 TRBV6-6 TGTGCCAGCAGCTCAGGGACTAGCGTAACCTACGAGCAGTACTTC CASSSGTSVTYEQYF
TRBJ2-5 - TRBD2 TRBV5-6 TGTGCCAGCAGCTTCGGCGTTAGCGGGAGTTCCCAAGAGACCCAGTACTTC CASSFGVSGSSQETQYF
TRBJ1-4 - TRBD1 TRBV29-1 TGCAGCGTTGGGGGACAGGGGGCTAATGAAAAACTGTTTTTT CSVGGQGANEKLFF
TRBJ1-2 - - TRBV27 TGTGCCAGCAGGCCAGAGGGGGTCTATGGCTACACCTTC CASRPEGVYGYTF
TRBJ1-2 - - TRBV5-6 TGTGCCAGCAGCTGGGTAGGAGGAGAGGGTCATGGCTACACCTTC CASSWVGGEGHGYTF
TRBJ1-2 few TRBD1 TRBV19 TGTGCCAGTAGTCCAATCGGAGCCTCAGGGGGCGTTCTTTATGGCTACACCTTC CASSPIGASGGVLYGYTF
TRBJ1-6 - - TRBV7-8 TGTGCCAGCAGCGGAGGGAGGAATTCACCCCTCCACTTT CASSGGRNSPLHF
TRBJ2-3 - TRBD2 TRBV5-1 TGCGCCAGCAGCTGGCGGGAGGGCACAGATACGCAGTATTTT CASSWREGTDTQYF
TRBJ2-1 few TRBD2 TRBV27 TGTGCCAGCAGTTTATCGGGGGAGGGCGGGTTCTTC CASSLSGEGGFF
TRBJ2-7 - - TRBV7-8 TGTGCCAGCAGCTTAGATACAGGACCCTCCTACGAGCAGTACTTC CASSLDTGPSYEQYF
TRBJ1-1 - - TRBV7-9 TGTGCCAGCAACCGGGGGGAATACACTGAAGCTTTCTTT CASNRGEYTEAFF
TRBJ1-3 - - TRBV9 TGTGCCAGCAGCTACTTGGAGTCTGGAAACACCATATATTTT CASSYLESGNTIYF
TRBJ1-1 - - TRBV30 TGTGCCTGGAGGGGGGGAGGCGGTGAAGCTTTCTTT CAWRGGGGEAFF
TRBJ2-7 - - TRBV4-1 TGCGCCAGCAGCCTGTCCACAGGGAGCTCCTACGAGCAGTACTTC CASSLSTGSSYEQYF
TRBJ2-1 - - TRBV4-3 TGCGCCAGCAGCCAAGACGAGGACAGCTACAATGAGCAGTTCTTC CASSQDEDSYNEQFF
TRBJ2-2 - - TRBV11-3 TGTGCCAGCACCGACACCCGGGGGAGGTTTAACACCGGGGAGCTGTTTTTT CASTDTRGRFNTGELFF
TRBJ2-7 - TRBD1 TRBV7-8 TGTGCCAGCAGCTTAGCCGCCGGGACAGTTTCCTACGAGCAGTACTTC CASSLAAGTVSYEQYF
TRBJ2-1 few TRBD2 TRBV25-1 TGTGCCAGCAGTGAAGGGCTAGCGGGAGAGTACAATGAGCAGTTCTTC CASSEGLAGEYNEQFF
TRBJ1-5 - - TRBV7-9 TGTGCCAGCAGCGCAGACAGGTATAGCAATCAGCCCCAGCATTTT CASSADRYSNQPQHF
TRBJ1-5 - TRBD1 TRBV2 TGTGCCAGCGGGAAGGGGACAGAGAATCAGCCCCAGCATTTT CASGKGTENQPQHF
TRBJ2-1 - TRBD2 TRBV7-6 TGTGCCAGCAGCTCTACTTTGGGAGGGAGCAATGAGCAGTTCTTC CASSSTLGGSNEQFF